This T cell receptor (beta chain) is from a study of STAT5B mutations in CD4+ large granular lymphocyte leukemia. The study's findings and limits: Without putative leukemic clones, patient CD4-sorted repertoires remained more clonal than healthy CD4+ repertoires. Top patient clones used TRBV06 genes more often: 8/27 versus 2/35 in controls.

TCRdb keeps only in-frame clones here, not all; method: immunoSEQ multiplex PCR. The repertoire holds tens of thousands of clones, with roughly 80% as singletons. Losses at the gene ends were 0 bases for V and 2 bases for J; bases not matched to a gene: 3. The length of the CDR3 is 15 residues. Germline V lookup: CDR1 SGHRS, CDR2 YFSETQ. A word on this clone: Its antigen remains unidentified.

The chain combines TRBV5-1 with TRBJ1-2; 8 bases agree with TRBD1. Sequences were obtained from CD4+ T cells from blood buffy coats. The sequence came from a human donor in good health. In DNA form, the CDR3 reads TGCGCCAGCAGCTTGGGCAGGGGGCAGAACTATGGCTACACCTTC. Translated, it gives CASSLGRGQNYGYTF.